Here is one T cell receptor (beta chain) with its context. A single base separates this from a much larger clone, so it may be a read error. V was clipped by 3 bases and J by 2 bases; unmatched bases: 1. This CDR3 has 14 residues. Germline V gene sequence: CDR1 SGHVS, CDR2 FNYEAQ. Peripheral blood and lesional scalp punch biopsies were taken from alopecia areata patients. From PBMCs, CD4+ and CD8+ T cells were sorted. The sample comes from a study of CD8+ T cells in alopecia areata. Turning to the study itself: Treated patients took oral tofacitinib at 5 to 10 mg twice daily.

Once RNA had been extracted, it was reverse transcribed into cDNA to act as the sequencing template. Profiling relied on immunoSEQ multiplex PCR, and the TCRdb table lists in-frame clones only, not all of them. The sample carries about 200,000 clones, 50% to 70% recorded once. The specimen comprised CD4+ T cells sorted from blood, sampled at week 0. This chain links TRBV7-6 with TRBJ2-7, with TRBD1 matching 10 bases. The source is a human donor with alopecia areata. The CDR3 loop reads CASSFGTGAYEQYF. DNA of the CDR3: TGTGCCAGCAGCTTCGGGACAGGGGCCTACGAGCAGTACTTC. Using reference TRBV7-6 and TRBJ2-7 for the parts outside the CDR3, the full variable domain is GAGVSQSPRYKVTKRGQDVALRCDPISGHVSLYWYRQALGQGPEFLTYFNYEAQQDKSGLPNDRFSAERPEGSISTLTIQRTEQRDSAMYRCASSFGTGAYEQYFGPGTRLTVT.